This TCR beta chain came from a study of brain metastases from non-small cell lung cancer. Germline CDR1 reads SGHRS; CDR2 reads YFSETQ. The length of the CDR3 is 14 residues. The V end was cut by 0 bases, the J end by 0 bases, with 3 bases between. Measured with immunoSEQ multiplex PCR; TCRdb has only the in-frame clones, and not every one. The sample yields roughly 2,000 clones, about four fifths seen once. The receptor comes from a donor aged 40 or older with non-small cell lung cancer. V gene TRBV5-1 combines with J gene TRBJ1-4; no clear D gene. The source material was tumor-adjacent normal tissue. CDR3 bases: TGCGCCAGCAGCTTGGACACAACTAATGAAAAACTGTTTTTT. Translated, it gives CASSLDTTNEKLFF.